Sequencing of this TCR beta chain was carried out in a study of CD8+ T cells in alopecia areata. Study information: At a dose of 5 to 10 mg twice daily, oral tofacitinib was given to treated patients. The study, taken as a whole, reports: Scalp clonality and expanded CD8+ clones among the top 100 showed significant decreases with tofacitinib. Lesional scalp exceeded normal scalp in clonality, especially in alopecia totalis/universalis.

Specified treatment: oral pan-JAK inhibitor, 5-10 mg twice daily. It was from alopecia areata patients that lesional scalp punch biopsies and peripheral blood were collected. This CDR3 region has 12 residues. Germline loops: CDR1 SGDLS, CDR2 YYNGEE. Trimming pared 3 bases from V and 2 bases from J, leaving 5 bases between. On this clone itself: What it binds is not known.

The sequencing template was cDNA reverse transcribed from extracted RNA. The table came from immunoSEQ multiplex PCR; TCRdb's copy has only in-frame clones and leaves some out. The sample carries about 280,000 clones, about 62% recorded once. The starting material was CD4+ T cells sorted from blood, obtained at week 24, from a patient treated with tofacitinib. The chain couples TRBV9 to TRBJ2-5; the D is unclear. This TCR derives from a human donor with alopecia areata. CDR3 nucleotides: TGTGCCAGCAGCGGCCCACAAGAGACCCAGTACTTC. This sequence encodes CASSGPQETQYF.